Each of the 21 T cell receptor beta chains below was sequenced from the same sample in a study of read filtering for tumor transcriptome and immune sequencing. From about 400 ng of RNA, a library with molecular barcoded alpha/delta and beta/gamma adaptors was made. Using its own MiXCR run on the reads, TCRdb lists one record per CDR3 protein. The data contain around 60,000 distinct CDR3 sequences, about 19% of them singletons. Material: a population of CD138-negative cells sorted from bone marrow. The receptors shown here come from a donor over 35 with multiple myeloma.

Details on this clonotype: Being one base from a much bigger clone, this may be a read error. Likely a read error: the CDR3 ends without its conserved phenylalanine or tryptophan. This chain joins TRBV6-5 and TRBJ2-3; D not resolved. Trimming shortened V by 7 bases and J by 2 bases, and 10 bases separated the two germline ends. This CDR3 is built from 13 residues. The V gene's germline CDR1 is MNHEY and CDR2 SVGAGI. This CDR3 is CASKEGNTDTQYL. As DNA, the CDR3 is TGTGCCAGCAAAGAAGGGAACACAGATACGCAGTATCTT.

Concerning this clonotype: A much larger clone is a single base away; this may be a read error. V and J are TRBV7-9 and TRBJ1-1; D is undetermined. Germline V CDR1 and CDR2: SEHNR, FQNEAQ (reference sequence). V was pared by 6 bases and J by 5 bases, with 10 bases between. This CDR3 contains 12 residues. The CDR3 loop is CASSPLGTEAFF. The CDR3, as DNA: TGTGCCAGCAGTCCCTTGGGGACTGAAGCTTTCTTT.

This clonotype occurred many times. The genes are TRBV12-3 or TRBV12-4 and TRBJ2-1; D is perhaps TRBD1 or TRBD2 (5 bases each). V lost 11 bases to trimming and J lost 5 bases, with 16 bases between them. The CDR3 extends over 13 amino acids. This CDR3 reads CAAGTLANNEQFF. In DNA, the CDR3 is TGTGCCGCCGGGACCCTAGCTAACAATGAGCAGTTCTTC.

This clonotype was counted ten times or more. The genes are TRBV11-3 and TRBJ2-2; possibly TRBD2 for D (5 bases). This CDR3 is 14 amino acids long. Germline V CDR1 and CDR2: SGHNT, YENEEA. V was trimmed by 5 bases and J by 6 bases, leaving 13 bases between them. The CDR3: CASSRGSAAGELFF. CDR3 bases: TGTGCCAGCAGCAGAGGGTCGGCCGCCGGGGAGCTGTTTTTT.

This clonotype occurred many times. J is TRBJ2-5 and V is TRBV28; D perhaps matches TRBD2 (7 bases). The CDR3 loop spans 17 amino acids. The germline gives CDR1 MDHEN, CDR2 SYDVKM. The germline V and J ends were trimmed by 3 bases and 2 bases, with 19 bases remaining between them. CDR3 DNA sequence: TGTGCCAGCAGTTTCACTTGGGGGGGGGGGCGTCAAGAGACCCAGTACTTC. Its protein product is CASSFTWGGGRQETQYF. Filled out from reference TRBV28 and TRBJ2-5, the complete variable domain reads DVKVTQSSRYLVKRTGEKVFLECVQDMDHENMFWYRQDPGLGLRLIYFSYDVKMKEKGDIPEGYSVSREKKERFSLILESASTNQTSMYLCASSFTWGGGRQETQYFGPGTRLLVL.

Remarks on this clonotype: A much more abundant neighbour one base away suggests this may be a read error. V usage is TRBV20-1 and J usage is TRBJ2-5, with D tentatively TRBD2 (5 bases). Germline-derived CDR1 and CDR2 are DFQATT and SNEGSKA (reference sequence). This CDR3 has 14 residues. CDR3 sequence reads: CSASVGLREETLYF. As DNA, the CDR3 is TGCAGTGCTAGTGTCGGGCTGAGGGAAGAGACCCTGTACTTC.

With respect to this clonotype: This may be a read error: a much more frequent sequence differs by one nucleotide. The V call is TRBV18, the J call TRBJ2-7; unclear D gene. This CDR3 is 14 amino acids long. Germline values: CDR1 KGHSH, CDR2 LQKENI. V was pared by 3 bases and J by 2 bases, with 11 bases between. The CDR3 nucleotides read TGTGCCAGCTCACCCAGCAGGACCACCTACGAGCAGTACTTC. This sequence encodes CASSPSRTTYEQYF.

This clonotype was seen ten or more times. The chain links TRBV7-9 to TRBJ2-5, with 7 bases matching TRBD2. Germline V gene lookup returns CDR1 SEHNR and CDR2 FQNEAQ (reference sequence). With 4 bases clipped from V and 2 bases from J, the junction kept 13 bases outside the gene matches. The length of the CDR3 is 17 residues. The CDR3 nucleotides are TGTGCCAGCAGCTCCCGGAGAGCGGGGTTCCTTCAAGAGACCCAGTACTTC. Protein sequence: CASSSRRAGFLQETQYF.

CDR3 region: CSARELVLRNQPQHF. The CDR3 bases are TGCAGTGCTAGAGAATTGGTTCTACGCAATCAGCCCCAGCATTTT. The V gene is TRBV20-1, the J gene TRBJ1-5; D is undetermined. The CDR3 has 15 amino acids. V was cut by 0 bases and J by 2 bases, with 11 bases left in between. Germline-derived CDR1 and CDR2 are DFQATT and SNEGSKA (reference sequence).

In this sample, this clonotype turned up a few times. The CDR3 sequence: CAWSAIRLADTQYF. DNA for the CDR3: TGTGCCTGGAGCGCGATCCGACTAGCTGATACGCAGTATTTT. The gene calls are TRBV30 and TRBJ2-3; 7 bases are shared with TRBD2. V lost 3 bases and J lost 6; bases outside the gene matches: 9. Germline CDR1 and CDR2: GTSNPN and SVGIG (reference sequence). The CDR3 runs 14 residues.

As for this clonotype: This may stem from a read error, because a much larger clone lies one nucleotide away. The chain couples TRBV5-1 to TRBJ2-3; the D gene is possibly TRBD2 (7 bases). Trimming took 1 base from V and 3 from J, leaving 12 bases between them. Germline CDR1 is SGHRS and CDR2 is YFSETQ. The CDR3 loop spans 15 amino acids. DNA for the CDR3: TGCGCCAGCAGCTTGAGTGCGGGGGCAACAGATACGCAGTATTTT. Residues: CASSLSAGATDTQYF.

Note on this clonotype: The junction and the germline gene differ at one end; a read error may be behind it. The chain has TRBV11-2 and TRBJ2-1; D is undetermined. The germline CDR1 and CDR2 sequences are SGHAT and FQNNGV. The CDR3 runs 15 residues. In nucleotides, the CDR3 is TGTGGCAGCAGCATCCGAGAAGCACCCTACAATGAGCGGTTCTTC. Its protein product is CGSSIREAPYNERFF.

This clonotype was seen many times. The rearrangement uses TRBV28 and TRBJ2-5, with 9 bases aligning to TRBD1. Germline values: CDR1 MDHEN, CDR2 SYDVKM. V was clipped by 5 bases and J by 2 bases; unmatched bases: 6. The CDR3 is 15 amino acids. In nucleotides, the CDR3 is TGTGCCAGCAGTCTGGGACAGGGACCGCAAGAGACCCAGTACTTC. Translated, it gives CASSLGQGPQETQYF. Drawing the rest from reference TRBV28 and TRBJ2-5, the complete variable domain is DVKVTQSSRYLVKRTGEKVFLECVQDMDHENMFWYRQDPGLGLRLIYFSYDVKMKEKGDIPEGYSVSREKKERFSLILESASTNQTSMYLCASSLGQGPQETQYFGPGTRLLVL.

This clonotype was detected many times. The chain combines TRBV7-2 with TRBJ2-1; possibly TRBD1 or TRBD2 for D (6 bases each). Trimming took off 1 base at V and 10 bases at J, with 17 bases between the two ends. The CDR3 has 15 residues. The germline V gene encodes CDR1 SGHTA and CDR2 FQGNSA. The CDR3, as DNA: TGTGCCAGCAGCTTAGTGGCGGGGACCCAGGGGGAGCAGTTCTTC. It is translated as CASSLVAGTQGEQFF. Full variable domain (remainder filled in from reference TRBV7-2 and TRBJ2-1): GAGVSQSPSNKVTEKGKDVELRCDPISGHTALYWYRQSLGQGLEFLIYFQGNSAPDKSGLPSDRFSAERTGGSVSTLTIQRTQQEDSAVYLCASSLVAGTQGEQFFGPGTRLTVL.

The chain carries TRBV3-1 and TRBJ1-5; the match to TRBD1 covers 8 bases. There are 14 residues in the CDR3. V was clipped by 6 bases and J by 2 bases; unmatched bases: 3. CDR1 and CDR2 from the germline V gene are LGHDT and YNNKEL (reference sequence). DNA of the CDR3: TGTGCCAGCAGTAAACAGGGGGGCAATCAGCCCCAGCATTTT. Amino acid sequence: CASSKQGGNQPQHF.

In this sample, this clonotype turned up many times. A clone one base away is much larger, so this may be a read error. The rearrangement links TRBV20-1 to TRBJ2-7, with D unresolved. CDR3 size: 11 residues. Germline V lookup: CDR1 DFQATT, CDR2 SNEGSKA (reference sequence). As DNA, the CDR3 is TGCAGGGCCACATACAACTACGAGCAGTACTTC. Translation gives CRATYNYEQYF.

This clonotype was recorded many times. The V and J genes are TRBV29-1 and TRBJ2-3; D is perhaps TRBD1 or TRBD2 (5 bases each). The CDR3 has 14 amino acids. Germline loops: CDR1 SQVTM, CDR2 ANQGSEA. V lost 2 bases, J lost 0 bases, and 9 bases lay in between. CDR3 region: CSVETWDSTDTQYF. Here the CDR3 DNA reads TGCAGCGTTGAAACGTGGGACAGCACAGATACGCAGTATTTT.

With respect to this clonotype: This CDR3 fails to terminate in the conserved phenylalanine or tryptophan, so it likely reflects a read error. The V gene is TRBV5-1, the J gene TRBJ1-5, with 9 nucleotides matching TRBD1. CDR3 length: 14 amino acids. The germline V gene has CDR1 SGHRS and CDR2 YFSETQ. The DNA of the CDR3 is TGCGCCAGCAGCACGGGACAGGGCAATAAGCCCCAGCATTCT. This encodes CASSTGQGNKPQHS.

This sequence joins TRBV5-6 and TRBJ1-2, with a possible D match to TRBD1 (5 bases). V dropped 3 bases and J dropped 3 bases, with 12 bases sitting between them. Germline CDR1 is SGHDT and CDR2 is YYEEEE. The length of the CDR3 is 14 residues. This CDR3 is CASSYTGGDYGYTF. Written as DNA, the CDR3 is TGTGCCAGCAGCTATACTGGGGGTGACTATGGCTACACCTTC.

This clonotype has at least ten counts. This chain uses TRBV11-1 with TRBJ2-4; D is possibly TRBD2 (5 bases). This CDR3 has 16 amino acids. V lost 4 bases and J lost 3, with 16 bases in between. Germline V gene data show CDR1 as SGHAT and CDR2 as FQDESV (reference sequence). CDR3 sequence reads: CASSSSLREVKNIQYF. The CDR3 nucleotides are TGTGCCAGCAGCTCTTCCTTACGGGAAGTCAAAAACATTCAGTACTTC.

Concerning this clonotype: A far larger clone is off by one base, so a read error is likely. The chain carries TRBV29-1 and TRBJ2-4; TRBD1 matches 9 bases. The DNA end favors TRBJ2-3, so the J call may be wrong. In germline, CDR1 is SQVTM, CDR2 ANQGSEA. The length of the CDR3 is 13 residues. The CDR3 coding sequence is TGCAGCGCGGGACAGGGCGCCGGAGATGCGCAGTATTTT. Its translation is CSAGQGAGDAQYF.